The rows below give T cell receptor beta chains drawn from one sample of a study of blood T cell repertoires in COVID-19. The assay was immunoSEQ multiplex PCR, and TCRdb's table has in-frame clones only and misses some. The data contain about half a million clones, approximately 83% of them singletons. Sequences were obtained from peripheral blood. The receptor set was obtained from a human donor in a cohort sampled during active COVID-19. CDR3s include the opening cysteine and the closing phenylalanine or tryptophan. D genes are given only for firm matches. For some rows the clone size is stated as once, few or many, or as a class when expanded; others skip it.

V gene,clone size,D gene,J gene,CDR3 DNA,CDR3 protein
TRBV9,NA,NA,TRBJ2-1,TGTGCCAGCAGCGTAGTCGGGGGGCAAATAGATGAGCAGTTCTTC,CASSVVGGQIDEQFF
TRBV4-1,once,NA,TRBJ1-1,TGCGCCAGCAGCCAAGAGGTCAGGGGAACTTCGAACACTGAAGCTTTCTTT,CASSQEVRGTSNTEAFF
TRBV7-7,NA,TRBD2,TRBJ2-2,TGTGCTAGCAGCTTGACTAGCGGGTCGGGCGGGGAGCTGTTTTTT,CASSLTSGSGGELFF
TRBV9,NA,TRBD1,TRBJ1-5,TGTGCCAGCAGCGCCTACACAGGGGAGGGCAATCAGCCCCAGCATTTT,CASSAYTGEGNQPQHF
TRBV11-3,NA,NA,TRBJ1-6,TGTGCCAGCAGCACTGTTTCGAATTCACCCCTCCACTTT,CASSTVSNSPLHF
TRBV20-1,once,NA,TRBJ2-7,TGCAGTGCTAGTTTGCGGGACTACGAGCAGTACTTC,CSASLRDYEQYF
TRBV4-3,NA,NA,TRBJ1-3,TGCGCCAGCAGCCAAGGTGGGGGCGACGGAAACACCATATATTTT,CASSQGGGDGNTIYF
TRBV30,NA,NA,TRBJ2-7,TGTGCCTGGAGAGGGGCCGCCGAGCAGTACTTC,CAWRGAAEQYF
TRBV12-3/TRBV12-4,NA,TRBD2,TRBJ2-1,TGTGCCAGCAAGGGGACTAACTACAATGAGCAGTTCTTC,CASKGTNYNEQFF
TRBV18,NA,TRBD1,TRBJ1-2,TGTGCCAGCTCACCACCAGGGACAGGGTTAAACTATGGCTACACCTTC,CASSPPGTGLNYGYTF
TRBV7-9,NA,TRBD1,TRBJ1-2,TGTGCCAGCAGCCTCGGACAGGGTCCGAACTATGGCTACACCTTC,CASSLGQGPNYGYTF
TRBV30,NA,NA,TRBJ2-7,TGTGCCTGGAGTCTACGAGGGGGAAACGAGCAGTACTTC,CAWSLRGGNEQYF
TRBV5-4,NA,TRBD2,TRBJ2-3,TGTGCCAGCAGCCCATCTTCCAGCGGGGGGATCACAGATACGCAGTATTTT,CASSPSSSGGITDTQYF
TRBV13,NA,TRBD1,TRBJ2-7,TGTGCCAGCAGCCCGTCCGGGACAGGGGTTCCCGAGCAGTACTTC,CASSPSGTGVPEQYF
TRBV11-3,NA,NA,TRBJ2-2,TGTGCCAGCAGCCCCCAGGGTTCCGGGGAGCTGTTTTTT,CASSPQGSGELFF
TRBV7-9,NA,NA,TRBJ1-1,TGTGCCAGCAGCTTACTATCGGGGTCGGAAGCTTTCTTT,CASSLLSGSEAFF
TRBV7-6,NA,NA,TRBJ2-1,TGTGCCAGCAGCTTCCAGTCATTAGCATACAATGAGCAGTTCTTC,CASSFQSLAYNEQFF
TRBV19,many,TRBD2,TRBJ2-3,TGTGCCAGTAGAGGTAGCGGGAGGGTCTTCACAGATACGCAGTATTTT,CASRGSGRVFTDTQYF
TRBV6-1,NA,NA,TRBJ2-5,TGTGCCAGCAGTGAAGGAGGGCTGGGAGAGACCCAGTACTTC,CASSEGGLGETQYF
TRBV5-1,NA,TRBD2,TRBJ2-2,TGCGCCAGCAGCTCCCTGACGGGAGGAGTCACCGGGGAGCTGTTTTTT,CASSSLTGGVTGELFF
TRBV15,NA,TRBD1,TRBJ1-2,TGTGCCACCAGCAGAGCCGGACAGGGGGATAACTATGGCTACACCTTC,CATSRAGQGDNYGYTF
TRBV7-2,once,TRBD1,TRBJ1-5,TGTGCCAGCAGCTTAGCCGGACAGGGCGGCAATCAGCCCCAGCATTTT,CASSLAGQGGNQPQHF
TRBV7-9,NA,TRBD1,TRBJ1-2,TGTGCCAGCAGCTTAGCCAGGGACAGGGGGCAGGACTACACCTTC,CASSLARDRGQDYTF
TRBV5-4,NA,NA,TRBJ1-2,TGTGCCAGCAGTGACGACATCTATGGCTACACCTTC,CASSDDIYGYTF
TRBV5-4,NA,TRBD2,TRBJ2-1,TGTGCCAGCAGCCCGAGTAGCGGGAGATCCTACAATGAGCAGTTCTTC,CASSPSSGRSYNEQFF
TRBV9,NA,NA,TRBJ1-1,TGTGCCAGCAGCGTAGGGGCCTTACAAGTACTTAACACTGAAGCTTTCTTT,CASSVGALQVLNTEAFF
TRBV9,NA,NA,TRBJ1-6,TGTGCCAGCAGCGTAATACCGACGAGGGATTCACCCCTCCACTTT,CASSVIPTRDSPLHF
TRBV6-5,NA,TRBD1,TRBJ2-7,TGTGCCAGCAGTTACGGGGACAGGGTTCCCTACGAGCAGTACTTC,CASSYGDRVPYEQYF
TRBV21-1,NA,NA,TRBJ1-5,TGTGCCAGCAGCAAAGTAAGAGACAGGGCGATGTATCGCCCCCAGCATTTT,CASSKVRDRAMYRPQHF
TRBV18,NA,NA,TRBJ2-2,TGTGCCAGCTCCGTAGACAGAAACACCGGGGAGCTGTTTTTT,CASSVDRNTGELFF
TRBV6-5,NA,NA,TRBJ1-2,TGTGCCAGCAGTCTTCAGGGGAACTATGGCTACACCTTC,CASSLQGNYGYTF
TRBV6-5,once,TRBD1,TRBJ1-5,TGTGCCAGCAGGCTGGGACAGGGACATCAGCCCCAGCATTTT,CASRLGQGHQPQHF
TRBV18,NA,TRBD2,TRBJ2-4,TGTGCCAGCTCCGTGCCGGGGGGGAACATTCAGTACTTC,CASSVPGGNIQYF
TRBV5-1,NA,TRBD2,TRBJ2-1,TGCGCCAGCAGCCTGGGACTAGCGATTACCTACAATGAGCAGTTCTTC,CASSLGLAITYNEQFF
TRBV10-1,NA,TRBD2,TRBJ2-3,TGCGCCAGCAGTGAGTCCCCTAGCGGGGGGAGCACAGATACGCAGTATTTT,CASSESPSGGSTDTQYF
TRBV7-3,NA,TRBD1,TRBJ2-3,TGTGCCAGCAGCGTCGGGACAGGGCCAGATACGCAGTATTTT,CASSVGTGPDTQYF
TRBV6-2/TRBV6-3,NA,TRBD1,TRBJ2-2,TGTGCCAGCAGTTACGGACAGGGACACACCGGGGAGCTGTTTTTT,CASSYGQGHTGELFF
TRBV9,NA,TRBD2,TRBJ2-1,TGTGCCAGCACCCGGACTAGCTTCGGTAATGAGCAGTTCTTC,CASTRTSFGNEQFF
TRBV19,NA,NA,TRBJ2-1,TGTGCCAGCGGTTACAATGAGCAGTTCTTC,CASGYNEQFF
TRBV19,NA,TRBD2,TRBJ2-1,TGTGCCAGTAGTATCCTGGGTAGCGGGAGGGAGGGTGAGCAGTTCTTC,CASSILGSGREGEQFF
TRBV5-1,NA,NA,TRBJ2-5,TGCGCCAGCAGCTTGAATATGGTTCGGGAGGAGACCCAGTACTTC,CASSLNMVREETQYF
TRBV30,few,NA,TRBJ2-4,TGTGCCTGGAGTGTACGAGGGAACATTCAGTACTTC,CAWSVRGNIQYF
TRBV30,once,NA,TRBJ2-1,TGTGCCTGGAGTGTGGGCGGGATAGCCTACAATGAGCAGTTCTTC,CAWSVGGIAYNEQFF
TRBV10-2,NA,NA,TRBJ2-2,TGCGCCAGCAGTGGGATCAGGTTGGGCGGGGAGCTGTTTTTT,CASSGIRLGGELFF
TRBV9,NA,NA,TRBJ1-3,TGTGCCAGCAGCGTAGCCGGGCCCCCTTTTAGGGACACCGAGAAATCTGGAAACACCATATATTTT,CASSVAGPPFRDTEKSGNTIYF
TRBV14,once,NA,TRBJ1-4,TGTGCCAGCAGCCAATTCGGCGGGCCCGACAATGAAAAACTGTTTTTT,CASSQFGGPDNEKLFF
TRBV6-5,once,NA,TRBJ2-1,TGTGCCAGCAGTTCGACGGAGCTAGGGGGCAATGAGCAGTTCTTC,CASSSTELGGNEQFF
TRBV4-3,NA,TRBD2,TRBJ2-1,TGCGCCAGCAGCCAAGAAAAAGCGGGAGACCTATCACCCTCCTACAATGAGCAGTTCTTC,CASSQEKAGDLSPSYNEQFF
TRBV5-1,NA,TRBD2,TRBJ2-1,TGCGCCAGCAGCTCCGGCGGGAGGCACAATGAGCAGTTCTTC,CASSSGGRHNEQFF
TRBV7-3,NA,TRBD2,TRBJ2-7,TGTGCCAGCAGCCCTGGGACTAGGGGGTACGAGCAGTACTTC,CASSPGTRGYEQYF
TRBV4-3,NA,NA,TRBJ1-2,TGCGCCAGCAGCCGGGTAGGACAAGGGGTTGGCTACACCTTC,CASSRVGQGVGYTF
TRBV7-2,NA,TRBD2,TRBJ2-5,TGTGCCAGCAGCTTGGGGGGGAGAGAGACCCAGTACTTC,CASSLGGRETQYF
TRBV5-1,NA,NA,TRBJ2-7,TGCGCCAGCAGCTTGCAGAGAGGGGGAACCTACGAGCAGTACTTC,CASSLQRGGTYEQYF